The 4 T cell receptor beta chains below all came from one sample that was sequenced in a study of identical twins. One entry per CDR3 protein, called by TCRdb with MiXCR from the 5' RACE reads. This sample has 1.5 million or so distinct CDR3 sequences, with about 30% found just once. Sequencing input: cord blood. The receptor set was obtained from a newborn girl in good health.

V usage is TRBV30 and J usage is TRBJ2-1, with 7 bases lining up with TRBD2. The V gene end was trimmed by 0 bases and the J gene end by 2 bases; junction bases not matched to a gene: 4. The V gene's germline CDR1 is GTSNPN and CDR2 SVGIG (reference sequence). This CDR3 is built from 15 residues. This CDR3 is CAWSVPSGAYNEQFF. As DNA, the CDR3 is TGTGCCTGGAGTGTCCCTAGCGGAGCCTACAATGAGCAGTTCTTC.

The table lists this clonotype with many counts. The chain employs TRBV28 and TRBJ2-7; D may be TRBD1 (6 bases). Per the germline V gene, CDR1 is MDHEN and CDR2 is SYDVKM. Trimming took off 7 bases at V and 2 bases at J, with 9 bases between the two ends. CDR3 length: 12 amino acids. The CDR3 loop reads CASKDRAYEQYF. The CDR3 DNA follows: TGTGCCAGCAAGGACAGAGCCTACGAGCAGTACTTC.

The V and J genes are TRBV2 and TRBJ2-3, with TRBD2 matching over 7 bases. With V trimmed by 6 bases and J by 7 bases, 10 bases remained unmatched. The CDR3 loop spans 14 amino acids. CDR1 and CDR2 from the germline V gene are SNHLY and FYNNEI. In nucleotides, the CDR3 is TGTGCCAGCAGGACCACTAGCGCCAAGAATACGCAGTATTTT. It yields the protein CASRTTSAKNTQYF.

The CDR3 bases are TGTGCCAGCAGGGGTGGGTGGGGTAACACTGAAGCTTTCTTT. Its protein product is CASRGGWGNTEAFF. The V and J genes are TRBV2 and TRBJ1-1; the D is unclear. The V end lost 6 bases, the J end lost 2 bases, and 13 bases lay between the germline ends. CDR3 length: 14 amino acids. The germline gives CDR1 SNHLY, CDR2 FYNNEI. The full variable domain, rest sourced from reference TRBV2 and TRBJ1-1, is EPEVTQTPSHQVTQMGQEVILRCVPISNHLYFYWYRQILGQKVEFLVSFYNNEISEKSEIFDDQFSVERPDGSNFTLKIRSTKLEDSAMYFCASRGGWGNTEAFFGQGTRLTVV.